Presented here are 13 T cell receptor beta chains from one specimen sequenced in a study of blood T cell repertoires in COVID-19. Libraries were prepared by immunoSEQ multiplex PCR; TCRdb keeps only in-frame clonotypes and omits some of them. The sample yields 110,000 to 150,000 clones, approximately 80% seen once. Sequenced sample: PBMCs or T cells enriched from blood (not recorded which). The receptors shown here come from a woman between 50 and 59 years old who had recovered from COVID-19.

This clone showed up just a few times. The chain uses TRBV5-1 and TRBJ1-6; D call uncertain. The CDR3 sequence is 16 residues long. Germline V gene lookup returns CDR1 SGHRS and CDR2 YFSETQ. With 2 bases removed from V and 6 bases from J, the gap between germline ends came to 15 bases. The CDR3 DNA sequence: TGCGCCAGCAGCTTTTGGGGAGGAGGCTTTAATTCACCCCTCCACTTT. Translation gives CASSFWGGGFNSPLHF.

V gene TRBV5-1 combines with J gene TRBJ1-2, with unresolved D. This CDR3 region has 15 residues. Germline CDR1 is SGHRS and CDR2 is YFSETQ. V dropped 4 bases and J dropped 6 bases, with 19 bases sitting between them. The CDR3 coding sequence is TGCGCCAGCAGCCCCCAATGGACGGCCGGGAATGGCTACACCTTC. It encodes CASSPQWTAGNGYTF.

Worth noting for this clone: This may come from a read error, since a much larger clone is one base off. The sample holds other DNA sequences that translate to the same CDR3. The rearrangement uses TRBV7-8 and TRBJ2-7; D unresolved. The CDR3 totals 14 residues. V was shortened by 1 base and J by 0 bases, with 7 bases between the two germline ends. Looked up from germline, CDR1 is SGHVS and CDR2 is FQNEAQ. The CDR3 region is CASSLDRSSYEQYF. The CDR3 DNA follows: TGTGCCAGCAGCTTAGACAGAAGCTCCTACGAGCAGTACTTC.

The chain uses TRBV3-1 (or the pseudogene TRBV3-2) and TRBJ2-1; no reliable D call. V lost 0 bases to trimming and J lost 9 bases, with 9 bases between them. This CDR3 region has 13 residues. Germline values: CDR1 LGHDT, CDR2 YNNKEL (reference sequence). The CDR3 sequence is CASSQDWRGEQFF. CDR3 sequence (DNA): TGTGCCAGCAGCCAAGACTGGCGAGGTGAGCAGTTCTTC.

This clone has only one observation. J is TRBJ1-4 and V is TRBV3-1 (or the pseudogene TRBV3-2); no firm D call. Germline CDR1 is LGHDT and CDR2 is YNNKEL (reference sequence). The CDR3 spans 11 residues. With 3 bases removed from V and 7 bases from J, the gap between germline ends came to 3 bases. CDR3 sequence reads: CASSQSEKLFF. Here the CDR3 DNA reads TGTGCCAGCAGCCAGAGTGAAAAACTGTTTTTT.

The V and J genes are TRBV5-1 and TRBJ2-1; 12 bases are a match to TRBD1. Per the germline V gene, CDR1 is SGHRS and CDR2 is YFSETQ. The CDR3 covers 17 residues. The V gene end was trimmed by 3 bases and the J gene end by 7 bases; junction bases not matched to a gene: 11. CDR3 DNA: TGCGCCAGCAGCTCGGGACAGGGGGCGTTAAGCGCAAATGAGCAGTTCTTC. Translated, it gives CASSSGQGALSANEQFF.

This chain connects TRBV6-1 to TRBJ1-5; a possible D gene is TRBD1 (6 bases). The V gene lost 1 base and the J gene lost 11 bases, with 15 bases spanning the gap. This CDR3 is 14 amino acids long. Germline V gene data show CDR1 as MNHNS and CDR2 as SASEGT. As DNA, the CDR3 is TGTGCCAGCAGTGAAGTTTCCAGGACAGCAACCCAGCATTTT. Translation: CASSEVSRTATQHF.

The chain uses TRBV3-1 (or the pseudogene TRBV3-2) and TRBJ1-2; possibly TRBD1 for D (6 bases). The length of the CDR3 is 13 residues. Looked up from germline, CDR1 is LGHDT and CDR2 is YNNKEL (reference sequence). V lost 1 base and J lost 10, with 13 bases in between. The CDR3 here is CASSQAFTGSYTF. CDR3 in DNA: TGTGCCAGCAGCCAAGCATTTACAGGGTCCTACACCTTC.

V is TRBV18 and J is TRBJ2-7; possibly TRBD1 for D (5 bases). In germline, CDR1 is KGHSH, CDR2 LQKENI. V lost 2 bases and J 3 bases, leaving 11 bases between the germline ends. The CDR3 runs 14 residues. DNA for the CDR3: TGTGCCAGCTCACCAGGGGCCTTGGGCTACGAGCAGTACTTC. Translation: CASSPGALGYEQYF.

The gene calls are TRBV2 and TRBJ2-7, with D possibly TRBD1 on 6 matching bases. CDR3 length: 13 residues. The germline V gene encodes CDR1 SNHLY and CDR2 FYNNEI. Trimming pared 6 bases from V and 0 bases from J, leaving 9 bases between. The CDR3 DNA reads TGTGCCAGCAGGGGGGCGAGCTCCTACGAGCAGTACGTC. Translating it yields CASRGASSYEQYV.

The chain has TRBV7-8 and TRBJ1-1; 7 positions agree with TRBD1. With 3 bases clipped from V and 9 bases from J, the junction kept 7 bases outside the gene matches. This CDR3 region has 13 residues. CDR1 and CDR2 from the germline V gene are SGHVS and FQNEAQ. The CDR3 nucleotides are TGTGCCAGCAGCTTGGGACAGACCCCTAAAGCTTTCTTT. It codes for CASSLGQTPKAFF.

The CDR3 protein is CASSLSNRGGNQPQHF. DNA for the CDR3: TGTGCCAGCAGCTTATCGAACAGGGGCGGCAATCAGCCCCAGCATTTT. The chain links TRBV7-9 to TRBJ1-5, with 7 positions matching TRBD1. The ends lost 2 bases at V and 2 bases at J; junction bases unmatched: 6. The CDR3 runs 16 residues. In germline, CDR1 is SEHNR, CDR2 FQNEAQ (reference sequence).

The chain carries TRBV6-5 and TRBJ2-5, with 11 bases lining up with TRBD1. The CDR3 covers 15 residues. Germline trimming cut 5 bases from V and 3 bases from J; bases unmatched to any gene: 5. Germline lookup yields CDR1 MNHEY and CDR2 SVGAGI. The DNA for the CDR3 is TGTGCCAGCAGTAGGACAGGGGGCCCTGAAGAGACCCAGTACTTC. Amino acid sequence: CASSRTGGPEETQYF.